The source of this T cell receptor (beta chain) is a study of cytomegalovirus exposure and HLA in healthy donors. CDR1 is WNHNN, CDR2 SYGVQD, per germline (reference sequence). The length of the CDR3 is 14 residues. Trimming cost V 4 bases and J 3 bases, with 12 bases left between them. Study observations and caveats: Most TCR sequences were rare, but some public TCRs occurred in many donors. The study labeled more than 150 TCR beta chains cytomegalovirus-associated. Reported results showed that the classifier diagnosed cytomegalovirus status with high specificity and sensitivity.

A roughly 120-subject validation cohort, separate from the approximately 670-subject first cohort, supplied the donors. Method: immunoSEQ multiplex PCR; TCRdb's copy keeps in-frame clones and lacks some. The profile covers 55,000 to 75,000 clones, with roughly 94% appearing a single time and about 1.4% taken by the ten largest. Concerning this clone itself: Its specificity is not known.

This TCR came from a young man in good health and CMV-seropositive. Source material: PBMCs. This sequence joins TRBV10-1 and TRBJ1-1; D possibly corresponds to TRBD1 (6 bases). CDR3 sequence reads: CASSGSQGHTEAFF. In DNA, the CDR3 is TGCGCCAGCAGTGGTTCACAGGGCCACACTGAAGCTTTCTTT.